This T cell receptor beta chain was recorded in a study of control samples from healthy donors and cancer patients. Trimming removed 5 bases from V and 4 bases from J, with 10 bases in between. CDR3 length equals 13 residues. Germline lookup yields CDR1 SEHNR and CDR2 FQNEAQ (reference sequence). Clones were sequenced by immunoSEQ multiplex PCR, and TCRdb holds only the in-frame ones, with some missing. The table has about 250,000 clones, over 70% seen once. Material: PBMCs. The clonotype was recovered from an older woman with lung cancer. The chain recombines TRBV7-9 with TRBJ2-3; D gene unclear. The CDR3 region has the DNA TGTGCCAGCAGCCCAAAGGTCGCAGATACGCAGTATTTT. As protein: CASSPKVADTQYF.